These 22 T cell receptor beta chains came from one sample sequenced in a study of tumor-infiltrating lymphocytes in primary liver carcinoma. Co-extraction of RNA and DNA was performed on roughly 20-33 mg of unsorted bulk tissue. Constant-region priming of roughly 490 ng total RNA yielded TCR beta cDNA. Generation of the TCR beta libraries relied on three nested multiplex PCR rounds using slightly modified ARM-PCR. Two initial PCR rounds of around 9 cycles each paired TRBV1-TRBV30 forward primers with a C-beta reverse primer. TCRdb re-called the multiplex PCR reads through MiXCR, storing one row per CDR3 protein. This table holds more than 95,000 distinct CDR3 sequences, 50% to 80% found once. Sequencing was performed on liver tumor tissue from sampling region 3. Regarding subset: tumor region T3, left-lateral pole. These receptors were taken from a woman between 55 and 75 years old with primary liver carcinoma and hepatitis B virus infection.

This clonotype has ten or more counts. This chain links TRBV7-9 with TRBJ1-1, with 7 bases lining up with TRBD1. This CDR3 has 15 residues. In germline, CDR1 is SEHNR, CDR2 FQNEAQ (reference sequence). J lost 0 bases, V lost 5 bases, and 6 bases had no gene match. CDR3 sequence: CASSKVTGMNTEAFF. The CDR3 DNA reads as TGTGCCAGCAGCAAAGTGACAGGGATGAACACTGAAGCTTTCTTT.

To note about this clonotype: A much larger clone lies one base from this, so it may be a read error. The CDR3 is CAWSVSGGRTEPFF. CDR3 nucleotide sequence: TGTGCCTGGAGTGTTTCAGGGGGCCGCACTGAACCTTTCTTT. The rearrangement links TRBV30 to TRBJ1-1; 8 bases are a match to TRBD1. Germline CDR1 is GTSNPN and CDR2 is SVGIG (reference sequence). This CDR3 is 14 amino acids long. The entire variable domain, with the rest obtained from reference TRBV30 and TRBJ1-1, is as follows: SQTIHQWPATLVQPVGSPLSLECTVEGTSNPNLYWYRQAAGRGLQLLFYSVGIGQISSEVPQNLSASRPQDRQFILSSKKLLLSDSGFYLCAWSVSGGRTEPFFGQGTRLTVV.

There are many counts of this clonotype. The genes are TRBV7-8 and TRBJ1-5; unclear D gene. CDR3 length: 15 amino acids. The germline V gene encodes CDR1 SGHVS and CDR2 FQNEAQ. V was trimmed by 5 bases and J by 0 bases, leaving 11 bases between them. CDR3: CASSETQDSNQPQHF. The DNA of the CDR3 is TGTGCCAGCAGCGAGACGCAGGATAGCAATCAGCCCCAGCATTTT. Looking up the rest from reference TRBV7-8 and TRBJ1-5 gives the full variable domain: GAGVSQSPRYKVAKRGQDVALRCDPISGHVSLFWYQQALGQGPEFLTYFQNEAQLDKSGLPSDRFFAERPEGSVSTLKIQRTQQEDSAVYLCASSETQDSNQPQHFGDGTRLSIL.

This chain joins TRBV28 and TRBJ2-7; the D gene could be TRBD1 or TRBD2 (5 bases each). The CDR3 covers 15 residues. Germline CDR1 reads MDHEN; CDR2 reads SYDVKM. V dropped 1 base and J dropped 0 bases, with 10 bases sitting between them. The CDR3 DNA reads as TGTGCCAGCAGTTTATTGGGGGTGCTCTCCTACGAGCAGTACTTC. This encodes CASSLLGVLSYEQYF.

The J gene is TRBJ2-5, the V gene TRBV11-1, with D unresolved. CDR1 and CDR2 (germline): SGHAT, FQDESV (reference sequence). V was cut by 3 bases and J by 5 bases, with 19 bases left in between. This CDR3 spans 16 amino acids. In DNA, the CDR3 is TGTGCCAGCAGCTTTCTAGGCTCTGAACCTCAGGAGACCCAGTACTTC. The encoded protein is CASSFLGSEPQETQYF.

Comment on this clonotype: A junction boundary mismatches the germline segment, possibly from a read error. The chain uses TRBV5-4 and TRBJ1-5, with D possibly TRBD1 on 6 matching bases. The CDR3 sequence is 15 residues long. Germline CDR1 SGHNT, CDR2 YYREEE (reference sequence). CDR3: CASSQDGGSNQPQHF. CDR3 coding DNA: TGCGCCAGCAGCCAAGACGGGGGCAGCAATCAGCCCCAGCATTTT.

This sequence joins TRBV5-1 and TRBJ2-3, with TRBD2 matching 7 bases. The length of the CDR3 is 17 residues. The J segment lost 8 bases and the V segment lost 6 bases, leaving 21 bases of the junction unmatched. Germline V gene lookup returns CDR1 SGHRS and CDR2 YFSETQ. CDR3: CASNSGGLRQAAGTQYF. The CDR3, as DNA: TGCGCCAGCAACTCGGGGGGACTACGGCAGGCGGCAGGTACGCAGTATTTT.

Points on this clonotype: A clone one base away is much larger, so this may be a read error. The V gene is TRBV14, the J gene TRBJ2-4, with D perhaps matching TRBD2 (6 bases). Germline-derived CDR1 and CDR2 are SGHDN and FVKESK. The CDR3 is made up of 15 amino acids. The CDR3 sequence is CDSSQDWRAGNIQYF. The CDR3 DNA reads as TGTGACAGCAGCCAAGATTGGAGGGCTGGAAACATTCAGTACTTC. The variable domain in full, completed from reference TRBV14 and TRBJ2-4, reads EAGVTQFPSHSVIEKGQTVTLRCDPISGHDNLYWYRRVMGKEIKFLLHFVKESKQDESGMPNNRFLAERTGGTYSTLKVQPAELEDSGVYFCDSSQDWRAGNIQYFGAGTRLSVL.

As regards this clonotype: A read error may explain this, as a much larger clone is one base away. As the CDR3 is not closed by the conserved phenylalanine or tryptophan, this likely results from a read error. The chain uses TRBV7-8 and TRBJ2-7, with D maybe TRBD2 (6 bases). The CDR3 extends over 15 amino acids. V was shortened by 5 bases and J by 2 bases, with 16 bases between the two germline ends. The V gene's germline CDR1 is SGHVS and CDR2 FQNEAQ. CDR3 amino acids: CASSGRAGPPYEQYI. The CDR3 coding sequence is TGTGCCAGCAGCGGAAGGGCGGGGCCCCCCTACGAGCAGTACATC.

Judged by abundance, this clonotype is medium-sized. The chain has TRBV11-2 and TRBJ1-3; 11 nucleotides align to TRBD1. Germline V gives CDR1 SGHAT, CDR2 FQNNGV. This CDR3 has 17 residues. Trimming took 4 bases from V and 3 from J; bases not matched to a gene: 8. Written as DNA, the CDR3 is TGTGCCAGCAGCTCGCGGACAGGGGGCTCAATTGGAAACACCATATATTTT. Protein: CASSSRTGGSIGNTIYF.

This clonotype has ten or more counts. J is TRBJ2-7 and V is TRBV6-2 or TRBV6-3, with TRBD2 as a possible D gene (7 bases). The germline gives CDR1 MNHEY, CDR2 SVGEGT. This CDR3 region has 15 residues. V dropped 5 bases and J dropped 0 bases, with 14 bases sitting between them. CDR3 DNA sequence: TGTGCCAGCAGTCGAAGGGGGGGCAGCTCCTACGAGCAGTACTTC. It is translated as CASSRRGGSSYEQYF.

A note on this clonotype: Since no conserved phenylalanine or tryptophan closes the CDR3, a read error is the likely cause. The V gene is TRBV11-2, the J gene TRBJ2-1; D possibly corresponds to TRBD2 (5 bases). Germline V gives CDR1 SGHAT, CDR2 FQNNGV. The CDR3 extends over 14 amino acids. The CDR3 nucleotides read TGTGCAAGCAGTCCGGACTCTAGGTATAGGGAGCAGTTCATC. It codes for CASSPDSRYREQFI.

This clonotype was detected only a few times. The rearrangement joins TRBV7-8 to TRBJ2-1; tentatively, D is TRBD2 (5 bases). This CDR3 is built from 16 residues. Trimming took 2 bases from V and 6 from J, leaving 17 bases between them. Looked up from germline, CDR1 is SGHVS and CDR2 is FQNEAQ. CDR3 loop: CASSLRSSLYGNEQFF. As DNA, the CDR3 is TGTGCCAGCAGCTTAAGGTCTAGCTTATACGGCAATGAGCAGTTCTTC.

The CDR3 DNA sequence: TGTGCCAGCAGCCTTAGGCCAACGGAGTCAGGTGAGCAGTTCTTC. Encoded protein: CASSLRPTESGEQFF. The chain joins TRBV11-2 to TRBJ2-1; D is ambiguous. The CDR3 spans 15 residues. The germline V gene has CDR1 SGHAT and CDR2 FQNNGV. Trimming pared 5 bases from V and 9 bases from J, leaving 20 bases between.

This clonotype came up a few times. V gene TRBV20-1 combines with J gene TRBJ2-1; 7 bases agree with TRBD2. The V segment lost 6 bases and the J segment 11 bases; nucleotides outside the gene matches: 10. This CDR3 region has 12 residues. Per the germline V gene, CDR1 is DFQATT and CDR2 is SNEGSKA (reference sequence). The CDR3 sequence: CSARDGRIQQFF. The CDR3, as DNA: TGCAGTGCCAGGGACGGGAGGATTCAGCAGTTCTTC.

For this clonotype: Given a much more abundant clone one base away, this may be a read error. The V call is TRBV6-2 or TRBV6-3, the J call TRBJ2-2; D not resolved. Trimming removed 4 bases at V and 0 bases at J, with 6 bases between. This CDR3 has 14 residues. Germline lookup yields CDR1 MNHEY and CDR2 SVGEGT. The CDR3 nucleotides read TGTGCCAGCAGTTCAACAACGAACACCGGGGAGCTGTTTTTT. Its translation is CASSSTTNTGELFF.

In its sample, this clonotype was seen a few times. V is TRBV28 and J is TRBJ2-1; 9 nucleotides match TRBD2. The CDR3 extends over 14 amino acids. Germline-derived CDR1 and CDR2 are MDHEN and SYDVKM. With 6 bases clipped from V and 4 bases from J, the junction kept 4 bases outside the gene matches. The CDR3 bases are TGTGCCAGCAGCCCTAGCGGGACATACAATGAGCAGTTCTTC. Protein product: CASSPSGTYNEQFF.

Comments on this clonotype: Here the CDR3 omits its conserved ending phenylalanine or tryptophan, so a read error is the likely source. No DNA is shown, since the ends of the CDR3 on it are uncertain; the CDR3 is the one TCRdb lists. The V call is TRBV11-2, the J call TRBJ1-1; TRBD1 is taken as the D call from the table, unchecked against the DNA. The CDR3 is made up of 14 amino acids, end residues included. Germline V lookup: CDR1 SGHAT, CDR2 FQNNGV. The CDR3 reads CASSMGQGPTEALL.

A note on this clonotype: Since the CDR3 does not end with the conserved phenylalanine or tryptophan, this likely comes from a read error. The J gene is TRBJ2-7, the V gene TRBV11-2; D possibly matches TRBD1 or TRBD2 (6 bases each). V lost 9 bases to trimming and J lost 9 bases, with 15 bases between them. CDR3 length: 11 residues. CDR1 and CDR2 from the germline V gene are SGHAT and FQNNGV. The CDR3 bases are TGTGCCAGTAGCCAAGGGGGGTGGCAGTACATC. Translated, it gives CASSQGGWQYI.

This clonotype has just a few counts. This chain links TRBV30 with TRBJ2-1; 12 bases map to TRBD1. Trimming took 5 bases from V and 0 from J; bases not matched to a gene: 5. This CDR3 is 16 amino acids long. CDR1 GTSNPN and CDR2 SVGIG come from the germline V gene (reference sequence). The DNA for the CDR3 is TGTGCCTGGCGGGACAGGGGGCTGAGCTCCTACAATGAGCAGTTCTTC. Translated: CAWRDRGLSSYNEQFF.

This clonotype was observed many times. CDR3 amino acids: CASSENRNTEAFF. The CDR3 DNA reads TGTGCCAGCAGTGAAAATAGAAACACTGAAGCTTTCTTT. The chain couples TRBV6-1 to TRBJ1-1; D unresolved. V lost 2 bases and J 2 bases, leaving 6 bases between the germline ends. In germline, CDR1 is MNHNS, CDR2 SASEGT. The CDR3 runs 13 residues.

The CDR3 reads CASSPQRGEGLFF. In DNA form, the CDR3 reads TGTGCCAGTAGCCCCCAGCGCGGAGAGGGTCTGTTCTTC. The chain carries TRBV19 and TRBJ2-1, with D maybe TRBD2 (5 bases). Between the trimmed V and J ends, which lost 6 bases and 15 bases, there was a span of 21 bases. This CDR3 is built from 13 residues. The germline gives CDR1 LNHDA, CDR2 SQIVND (reference sequence). Supplemented by reference TRBV19 and TRBJ2-1, the full variable domain reads DGGITQSPKYLFRKEGQNVTLSCEQNLNHDAMYWYRQDPGQGLRLIYYSQIVNDFQKGDIAEGYSVSREKKESFPLTVTSAQKNPTAFYLCASSPQRGEGLFFGPGTRLTVL.